The sequence of this T cell receptor beta chain was determined in a study of T cell responses to AZD1222 COVID-19 vaccine. Study-wide findings and caveats: In the spike-specific TCR repertoire, nearly half reportedly target unmutated variant regions. White British people made up most donors, females outnumbered males, and clonal diversity was possibly underestimated. Recipients of AZD1222 seropositive at baseline numbered only six or seven.

The method was immunoSEQ multiplex PCR; TCRdb's version includes in-frame clones alone and lacks a portion of them. The sample yields 150,000 to 200,000 clones, more than 90% seen once. This CDR3 is 16 amino acids long. J gave up 4 bases and V 1 base, and 8 bases lay outside the gene matches. CDR1 is SQVTM, CDR2 ANQGSEA, per germline. As to this clone: As yet, its antigen is unknown.

This rearrangement joins TRBV29-1 to TRBJ2-3, with TRBD2 identical over 10 bases. The source material was peripheral blood, sampled 28 days after the second dose of the MenACWY control vaccine. This TCR derives from an adult who received the MenACWY meningococcal vaccine as a control. The CDR3: CSVEVAPGTSADTQYF. CDR3 bases: TGCAGCGTTGAAGTAGCTCCCGGGACTAGCGCAGATACGCAGTATTTT.